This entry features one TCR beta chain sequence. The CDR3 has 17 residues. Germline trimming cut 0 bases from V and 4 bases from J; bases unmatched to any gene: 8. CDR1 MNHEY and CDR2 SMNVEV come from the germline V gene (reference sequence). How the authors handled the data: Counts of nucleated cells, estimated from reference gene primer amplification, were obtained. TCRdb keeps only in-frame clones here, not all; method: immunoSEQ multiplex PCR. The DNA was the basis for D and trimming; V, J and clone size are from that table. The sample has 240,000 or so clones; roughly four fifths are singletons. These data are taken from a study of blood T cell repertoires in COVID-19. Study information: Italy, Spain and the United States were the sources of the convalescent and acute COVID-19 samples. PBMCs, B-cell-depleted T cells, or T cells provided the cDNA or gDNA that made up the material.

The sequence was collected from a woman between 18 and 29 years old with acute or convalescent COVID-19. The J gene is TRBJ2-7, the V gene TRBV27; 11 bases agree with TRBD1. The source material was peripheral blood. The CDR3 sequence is CASSLSSGTGGGYEQYF. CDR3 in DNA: TGTGCCAGCAGTTTATCTTCCGGGACAGGGGGTGGGTACGAGCAGTACTTC.